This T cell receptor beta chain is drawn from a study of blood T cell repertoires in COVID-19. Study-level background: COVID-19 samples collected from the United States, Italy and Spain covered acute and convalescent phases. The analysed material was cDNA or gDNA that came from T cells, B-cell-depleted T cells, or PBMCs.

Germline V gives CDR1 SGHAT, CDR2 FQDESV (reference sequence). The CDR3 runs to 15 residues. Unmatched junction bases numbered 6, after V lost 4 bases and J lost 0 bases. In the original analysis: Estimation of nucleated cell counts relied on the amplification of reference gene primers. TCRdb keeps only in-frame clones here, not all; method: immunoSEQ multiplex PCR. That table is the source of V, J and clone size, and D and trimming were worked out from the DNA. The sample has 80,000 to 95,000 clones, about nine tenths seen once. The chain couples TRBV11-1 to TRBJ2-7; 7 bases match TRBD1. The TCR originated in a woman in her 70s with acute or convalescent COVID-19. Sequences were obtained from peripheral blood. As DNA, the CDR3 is TGTGCCAGCAGCTCGGGACAGCCTTTCTCCTACGAGCAGTACTTC. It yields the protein CASSSGQPFSYEQYF.